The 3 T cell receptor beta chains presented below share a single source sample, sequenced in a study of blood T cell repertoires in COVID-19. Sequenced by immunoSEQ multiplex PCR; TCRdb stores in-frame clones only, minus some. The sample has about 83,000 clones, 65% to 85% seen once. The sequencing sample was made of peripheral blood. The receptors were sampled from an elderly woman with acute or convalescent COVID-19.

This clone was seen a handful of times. The CDR3 region has the DNA TGTGCCAGCAGCTTAGTGGGCTCACAGCCCCAGCATTTT. This encodes CASSLVGSQPQHF. The chain has TRBV7-2 and TRBJ1-5; D not certain. The length of the CDR3 is 13 residues. Trimming removed 1 base at V and 7 bases at J, with 8 bases between. Germline V CDR1 and CDR2: SGHTA, FQGNSA.

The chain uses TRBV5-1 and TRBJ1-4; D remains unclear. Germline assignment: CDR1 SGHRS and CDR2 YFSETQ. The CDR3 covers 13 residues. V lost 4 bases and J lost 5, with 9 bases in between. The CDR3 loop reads CASSENLNEKLFF. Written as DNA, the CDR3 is TGCGCCAGCAGCGAGAACCTAAATGAAAAACTGTTTTTT.

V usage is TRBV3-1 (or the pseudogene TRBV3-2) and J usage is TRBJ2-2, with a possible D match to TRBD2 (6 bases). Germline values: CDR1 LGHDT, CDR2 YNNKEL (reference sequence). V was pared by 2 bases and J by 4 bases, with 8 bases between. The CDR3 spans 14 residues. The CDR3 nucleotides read TGTGCCAGCAGCCAACTAGCGCTCACCGGGGAGCTGTTTTTT. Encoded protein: CASSQLALTGELFF.